Shown below are 24 T cell receptor beta chains from a single sample sequenced in a study of vaccination effects on CD4 cells after COVID-19. Measured with immunoSEQ multiplex PCR; TCRdb has only the in-frame clones, and not every one. The repertoire has tens of thousands of clones, 55% to 75% of them found once; the top ten carry around 28%. Their antigens remain unidentified. Peptide-pool stimulation followed by sequencing identified expanded antigen-specific CD4+ clonotypes in the ViraFEST assay. Between days 9 and 10 of culture, CD4+ T cells were separated out. By PCR, the person was confirmed to have had SARS-CoV-2 infection between March and December 2020. This sample comprised CD4+ T cells from PBMCs cultured with a peptide pool, obtained before COVID-19 vaccination. Source of these receptors: a human donor who had a prior SARS-CoV-2 infection.

The sample holds a few counts of this clone. The chain has TRBV11-3 and TRBJ1-1; D perhaps matches TRBD1 (5 bases). Germline CDR1 reads SGHNT; CDR2 reads YENEEA. V was clipped by 5 bases and J by 3 bases, with 16 bases between them. The CDR3 spans 15 residues. The CDR3 region has the DNA TGTGCCAGCAGCGTCTACCGGGGGGAGGACACTGAAGCTTTCTTT. Translating it yields CASSVYRGEDTEAFF. Together with reference TRBV11-3 and TRBJ1-1, the CDR3 gives the full variable domain: EAGVVQSPRYKIIEKKQPVAFWCNPISGHNTLYWYLQNLGQGPELLIRYENEEAVDDSQLPKDRFSAERLKGVDSTLKIQPAELGDSAVYLCASSVYRGEDTEAFFGQGTRLTVV.

Only a few counts were recorded for this clone. The chain couples TRBV7-2 to TRBJ1-1; D might be TRBD1 (5 bases). Germline V gene sequence: CDR1 SGHTA, CDR2 FQGNSA. The V gene lost 4 bases and the J gene lost 2 bases, with 11 bases spanning the gap. This CDR3 is 14 amino acids long. The CDR3 sequence is CASSSLDTNTEAFF. The DNA for the CDR3 is TGTGCCAGCAGCTCCTTGGACACTAACACTGAAGCTTTCTTT.

This clone was detected only a few times. The CDR3 DNA reads TGTGCCTGGAGTGGGGTCGGCTCTCAGCCCCAGCATTTT. Amino acids: CAWSGVGSQPQHF. The genes are TRBV30 and TRBJ1-5; no firm D call. Germline V gene data show CDR1 as GTSNPN and CDR2 as SVGIG (reference sequence). This CDR3 has 13 residues. V was clipped by 1 base and J by 6 bases, with 10 bases between them.

This sequence joins TRBV18 and TRBJ2-5, with TRBD2 matching over 10 bases. After removal of 2 bases from V and 2 bases from J, the junction contained 5 bases not matched to a gene. CDR3 length: 16 residues. CDR1 is KGHSH, CDR2 LQKENI, per germline. Here the CDR3 reads CASSPTAGGVQETQYF. The CDR3 nucleotides are TGTGCCAGCTCACCAACAGCGGGGGGGGTACAAGAGACCCAGTACTTC.

The genes are TRBV30 and TRBJ1-5; the D gene is possibly TRBD1 (5 bases). Germline V CDR1 and CDR2: GTSNPN, SVGIG (reference sequence). Trimming took off 3 bases at V and 0 bases at J, with 6 bases between the two ends. The CDR3 totals 13 residues. The CDR3: CAWSGGSNQPQHF. CDR3 nucleotides: TGTGCCTGGAGCGGGGGTAGCAATCAGCCCCAGCATTTT.

The chain carries TRBV5-1 and TRBJ2-7, with 8 bases fitting TRBD1. The CDR3 length is 13 residues. Trimming cost V 0 bases and J 9 bases; bases outside gene matches: 5. Germline V CDR1 and CDR2: SGHRS, YFSETQ. This CDR3 reads CASSLGQGAGQYF. The CDR3 region has the DNA TGCGCCAGCAGCTTGGGGCAGGGGGCCGGGCAGTACTTC.

CDR3 protein: CASSPEITDTQYF. The CDR3 DNA is TGTGCCAGCAGCCCCGAAATCACAGATACGCAGTATTTT. The chain joins TRBV5-4 to TRBJ2-3; D gene uncertain. V shed 4 bases and J shed 2 bases, with 8 bases lying between them. CDR1 and CDR2 from the germline V gene are SGHNT and YYREEE (reference sequence). CDR3 length equals 13 residues.

The chain links TRBV9 to TRBJ2-3; possibly TRBD2 for D (5 bases). With 1 base removed from V and 4 bases from J, the gap between germline ends came to 13 bases. The CDR3 contains 15 residues. Germline V gene lookup returns CDR1 SGDLS and CDR2 YYNGEE. In nucleotides, the CDR3 is TGTGCCAGCAGCGTACTGGCCCGGGGAGCAGATACGCAGTATTTT. This codes for CASSVLARGADTQYF.

The V and J genes are TRBV5-1 and TRBJ2-7; possible D gene TRBD1, 6 bases. There are 17 residues in the CDR3. With 0 bases removed from V and 0 bases from J, the gap between germline ends came to 16 bases. CDR1 SGHRS and CDR2 YFSETQ come from the germline V gene. In DNA form, the CDR3 reads TGCGCCAGCAGCTTGGGTACCGCAGGGGTAGTCTCCTACGAGCAGTACTTC. Residues: CASSLGTAGVVSYEQYF. Based on the CDR3 plus reference TRBV5-1 and TRBJ2-7, the full variable domain is KAGVTQTPRYLIKTRGQQVTLSCSPISGHRSVSWYQQTPGQGLQFLFEYFSETQRNKGNFPGRFSGRQFSNSRSEMNVSTLELGDSALYLCASSLGTAGVVSYEQYFGPGTRLTVT.

This clone was observed a handful of times. The chain combines TRBV18 with TRBJ1-1; TRBD1 agrees at 9 bases. J gave up 5 bases and V 10 bases, and 11 bases lay outside the gene matches. CDR3 size: 14 residues. In germline, CDR1 is KGHSH, CDR2 LQKENI. DNA for the CDR3: TGTGCCACTAGGACAGGGGAAGGAGTGACTGAAGCTTTCTTT. Amino acids: CATRTGEGVTEAFF.

The chain employs TRBV5-1 and TRBJ2-1; 8 bases agree with TRBD2. Trimming at V came to 5 bases and at J to 4 bases, leaving 5 bases not matched to a gene. The CDR3 totals 14 residues. Germline CDR1 reads SGHRS; CDR2 reads YFSETQ. CDR3 loop: CASSFSGVYNEQFF. The CDR3 DNA follows: TGCGCCAGCAGTTTTAGCGGGGTGTACAATGAGCAGTTCTTC.

The rearrangement uses TRBV6-4 and TRBJ1-6; D gene unclear. The CDR3 spans 13 residues. The germline CDR1 and CDR2 sequences are MRHNA and SNTAGT. The germline V and J ends were trimmed by 2 bases and 10 bases, with 9 bases remaining between them. In DNA form, the CDR3 reads TGTGCCAGCAGTGACCGATTCGGGTCACCCCTCCACTTT. It specifies CASSDRFGSPLHF.

The V and J genes are TRBV3-1 (or the pseudogene TRBV3-2) and TRBJ2-5, with 8 nucleotides matching TRBD2. CDR1 is LGHDT, CDR2 YNNKEL, per germline (reference sequence). The CDR3 runs to 16 residues. V was pared by 2 bases and J by 0 bases, with 5 bases of the junction left unmatched. CDR3 protein: CASSQIAGNNQETQYF. The DNA for the CDR3 is TGTGCCAGCAGCCAAATAGCGGGAAACAACCAAGAGACCCAGTACTTC.

V and J are TRBV9 and TRBJ2-5; unclear D gene. The V end lost 4 bases, the J end lost 2 bases, and 12 bases lay between the germline ends. CDR3 length: 14 residues. Germline V lookup: CDR1 SGDLS, CDR2 YYNGEE. CDR3 in DNA: TGTGCCAGCAGCCCAGACCACTTTCAAGAGACCCAGTACTTC. It codes for CASSPDHFQETQYF.

The chain is built from TRBV19 and TRBJ2-3, with TRBD1 matching over 9 bases. There are 16 residues in the CDR3. The V and J ends lost 5 bases and 3 bases, in that order; junction bases with no gene match: 9. Per germline, CDR1 LNHDA and CDR2 SQIVND (reference sequence). Here the CDR3 reads CASSPRTGVRTDTQYF. CDR3 coding DNA: TGTGCCAGTAGTCCAAGGACAGGGGTGAGGACAGATACGCAGTATTTT.

The chain is built from TRBV18 and TRBJ2-3; D not resolved. Trimming took off 0 bases at V and 6 bases at J, with 4 bases between the two ends. The germline V gene encodes CDR1 KGHSH and CDR2 LQKENI. This CDR3 is 12 amino acids long. CDR3 in DNA: TGTGCCAGCTCACCACCACTGGATACGCAGTATTTT. Amino acids: CASSPPLDTQYF.

The rearrangement links TRBV5-6 to TRBJ1-2, with D possibly TRBD1 on 5 matching bases. V was cut by 0 bases and J by 6 bases, with 9 bases left in between. Germline CDR1 is SGHDT and CDR2 is YYEEEE. The CDR3 loop spans 13 amino acids. CDR3 protein: CASSLDPGHGYTF. CDR3 coding DNA: TGTGCCAGCAGCTTGGACCCAGGGCATGGCTACACCTTC.

This sequence joins TRBV3-1 (or the pseudogene TRBV3-2) and TRBJ2-7; no firm D call. This CDR3 has 13 residues. Per germline, CDR1 LGHDT and CDR2 YNNKEL (reference sequence). Trimming removed 4 bases at V and 9 bases at J, with 16 bases between. In nucleotides, the CDR3 is TGTGCCAGCAGCCTCTTCGGAGCGTCTGGGCAGTACTTC. Amino acid sequence: CASSLFGASGQYF.

This clone was counted a single time. The chain has TRBV19 and TRBJ2-1; D possibly uses TRBD1 or TRBD2 (5 bases each). V shed 1 base and J shed 9 bases, with 13 bases lying between them. CDR1 and CDR2 (germline): LNHDA, SQIVND (reference sequence). The CDR3 is 14 amino acids. CDR3 DNA: TGTGCCAGTAGTATAGCGGGGACGCACGGTGAGCAGTTCTTC. As protein: CASSIAGTHGEQFF.

A single count supports this clone. V gene TRBV5-4 combines with J gene TRBJ2-1, with 10 positions matching TRBD2. The CDR3 spans 15 residues. Germline trimming cut 3 bases from V and 4 bases from J; bases unmatched to any gene: 4. The germline gives CDR1 SGHNT, CDR2 YYREEE (reference sequence). The CDR3 protein is CASSSPGLAYNEQFF. The CDR3 nucleotides are TGTGCCAGCAGCTCACCGGGACTAGCGTACAATGAGCAGTTCTTC.

This chain joins TRBV2 and TRBJ1-1, with no clear D. This CDR3 comprises 14 residues. V shed 3 bases and J shed 3 bases, with 11 bases lying between them. Germline V gene lookup returns CDR1 SNHLY and CDR2 FYNNEI. CDR3 loop: CASSDEGGDTEAFF. The DNA for the CDR3 is TGTGCCAGCAGTGACGAGGGTGGGGACACTGAAGCTTTCTTT.

The chain has TRBV7-2 and TRBJ1-1, with unresolved D. There are 11 residues in the CDR3. Trimming left V 4 bases short and J 2 bases short, with 2 bases between. Germline V gives CDR1 SGHTA, CDR2 FQGNSA. CDR3 coding DNA: TGTGCCAGCAGCTCCAACACTGAAGCTTTCTTT. The encoded protein is CASSSNTEAFF. The entire variable domain, with the rest obtained from reference TRBV7-2 and TRBJ1-1, is as follows: GAGVSQSPSNKVTEKGKDVELRCDPISGHTALYWYRQSLGQGLEFLIYFQGNSAPDKSGLPSDRFSAERTGGSVSTLTIQRTQQEDSAVYLCASSSNTEAFFGQGTRLTVV.

Many counts were recorded for this clone. The CDR3 DNA is TGCGCCAGCAGTCTCCTCTCGGTCCCCCAGGGTCCTCAGATCCCTGGAGAGCAGTACTTC. Encoded protein: CASSLLSVPQGPQIPGEQYF. V gene TRBV23-1 combines with J gene TRBJ2-7, with D tentatively TRBD1 (5 bases). TRBV23-1 belongs to the ORF category, with a function that is uncertain. The CDR3 consists of 20 residues. Deletions cut 4 bases from V and 7 bases from J, with 35 bases between.

The chain links TRBV27 to TRBJ1-6; 11 nucleotides align to TRBD1. Unmatched junction bases numbered 3, after V lost 5 bases and J lost 9 bases. This CDR3 contains 14 residues. Germline values: CDR1 MNHEY, CDR2 SMNVEV (reference sequence). CDR3 loop: CASSPDRGRSPLHF. The CDR3, as DNA: TGTGCCAGCAGTCCGGACAGGGGGCGTTCACCCCTCCACTTT.